This TCR beta chain was identified during a study of blood T cell repertoires in COVID-19 (TCRdb year 2020). General notes on the study: The collaborator samples originated in the United States, Italy and Spain and spanned the acute and convalescent phases of COVID-19. The material from the prospective study consisted of cDNA or gDNA derived from T cells, B-cell-depleted T cells, or PBMCs. The repertoires were released in a freely available public database meant as a resource for research on the immune response to SARS-CoV-2. Samples came from the ongoing ImmuneRACE study (first 160 participants) plus 1,254 subjects from 6 global collaborators. HLA class I and class II types, where available, came from metadata supplied by the sample provider rather than from assay-based typing. The sample metadata nearly always contained a de-identified subject ID, COVID-19 status, age in years and sex. Subjects who had been exposed to COVID-19, were actively infected with it, or had recovered from it provided the deeply sampled blood TCRbeta repertoires that made up the dataset.

The immunoSEQ Assay, a bias-controlled multiplex PCR, was used to amplify TCRbeta CDR3 regions from genomic DNA. As for the authors' bioinformatics: Within the assay, amplification of reference gene primers was used to estimate how many nucleated cells each sample contained. To quantify the absolute abundance of each unique TCRbeta CDR3 rearrangement, sequence reads were collapsed and filtered. For each sample, productive Simpson clonality was calculated as the square root of Simpson's diversity index over productive rearrangements. Drawn from immuneACCESS, this table holds only the in-frame rearrangements with V and J called that TCRdb kept. Clones are partly lost; checked studies trace under half to an unresolved V gene and leave the rest unexplained. V and J calls and clone size are as listed in that table; D and trimming were resolved from the DNA. This sample gives more than 300,000 clones in total; around nine tenths of them show up just once. Around 1.2% of the sample is held by the ten biggest clonotypes.

CDR1 and CDR2, per the germline V gene, are SGHTA and FQGTGA. The cysteine opens and the phenylalanine closes a CDR3 of 15 amino acids. Of the read, only the CDR3 DNA is kept; its 45 bases are in frame from base 1. V was cut back by 0 bases and J by 0 bases, leaving a gap of 5 bases between them. Enrolling through a virtual design, the prospective study's participants ranged in age from roughly 18 to 89 years and lived across approximately 25 United States geographic areas. In the prospective study, cohorts were assigned on the basis of participant-reported clinical history obtained from a screening survey and a study questionnaire. For ImmuneRACE Cohort 3, a participant was defined as recovered based on two consecutive negative NP/OP PCR tests, clearance by a healthcare professional, or resolution of symptoms. Each participant in the prospective study had whole blood, serum and a nasopharyngeal or oropharyngeal swab collected by mobile phlebotomists. Additional blood draws and questionnaires over a roughly two-month period could optionally be provided by prospective study participants. Blood samples from the prospective study were shipped frozen or at room temperature prior to DNA extraction.

Study-wide findings and limitations: Clinical and demographic metadata were provided uncurated, with the amount varying by source and participant.

A remark on this clone: Its recognized antigen is unknown. No much larger clone exists at a distance of one base, and base qualities are not known.

This clonotype was obtained from a woman between 18 and 29 years old who had recovered from COVID-19. The sequenced sample was PBMCs or T cells enriched from blood (not recorded which). The chain employs TRBV7-3 and TRBJ2-2; the D gene identity is not certain. The sequenced DNA is TGTGCCAGCAGCTTAACGAGGCCGAACACCGGGGAGCTGTTTTTT. Translated, this gives CASSLTRPNTGELFF.